This T cell receptor beta chain was recorded in a study of cytomegalovirus exposure and HLA in healthy donors. The trim removed 3 bases at V and 6 bases at J, leaving 9 bases unmatched. CDR3 length: 15 amino acids. The germline V gene has CDR1 SGHDT and CDR2 YYEEEE. PCR employed 60 Vbeta and 13 Jbeta primers. Method: immunoSEQ multiplex PCR; TCRdb's copy keeps in-frame clones and lacks some. The sample yields under 200,000 clones, approximately 80% seen once. J is TRBJ1-1 and V is TRBV5-6, with TRBD1 matching over 9 bases. Specimen: PBMCs. This TCR was sampled from a woman aged 40 to 50 in good health and CMV-seropositive. DNA of the CDR3: TGTGCCAGCAGCTGGGGGACAGGGACTAACGCTGAAGCTTTCTTT. Its protein product is CASSWGTGTNAEAFF.